The following is a T cell receptor beta chain sequence with its context. Trimming took 5 bases from V and 6 from J; bases not matched to a gene: 7. The CDR3 runs 14 residues. Germline loops: CDR1 LNHDA, CDR2 SQIVND (reference sequence). The repertoire was sequenced with immunoSEQ multiplex PCR; TCRdb's copy has only in-frame clones and lacks some. Found here are almost 70,000 clones, almost 95% of them singletons; the top ten hold roughly 0.37%. This specimen belongs to a study of technical replicates of blood from a few donors. The source material was T cells isolated from PBMCs. The chain uses TRBV19 and TRBJ2-1; 7 bases are a match to TRBD1. This sequence was found in a human donor in good health. Written as DNA, the CDR3 is TGTGCCAGTAGTCCCCGGACAGGCGGCAATGAGCAGTTCTTC. Protein product: CASSPRTGGNEQFF.